This T cell receptor (beta chain) was sequenced in a study of cytomegalovirus exposure and HLA in healthy donors (dated by TCRdb to the late 2010s). At the level of the whole study: A later analysis indicated that the 110 or so validation repertoires were generated on the platform also employed for the 700 or so repertoires of the first cohort. The study aimed to test whether cataloging public T cell receptors could reveal signatures of past pathogen exposure. In addition to the first cohort of several hundred subjects, a separate validation cohort of around 110 different subjects was used. The study combined high-throughput TCR immunosequencing, statistical association of individual TCRs with disease status, and machine learning to predict cytomegalovirus infection status.

The donors belonged to the validation cohort of about 120 subjects, which was separate from the 666-subject first cohort. Study-level results and caveats: A few of the identified cytomegalovirus-associated TCR beta chains were confirmed in vitro to be specific for cytomegalovirus antigens. In both the original and validation cohorts, the classifier was reported to diagnose cytomegalovirus status with high specificity and sensitivity. The authors suggested that the approach could potentially be generalized to other disease states and immunological phenotypes. Across donors, most TCR sequences were observed very rarely, whereas some public TCRs were present in many individuals. The study listed 164 TCR beta chains as associated with cytomegalovirus. Subsequent analysis determined that TCRs grouped into clusters in the first cohort also showed a tendency toward co-occurrence across the 130 or so validation repertoires, and 85% to 95% of cluster scores exceeded 0. A later analysis had no HLA typing for the validation cohort, so co-occurrence there was scored across all 130 or so repertoires.

Libraries were made using the immunoSEQ multiplex PCR assay. The authors processed their data as follows. A statistical classification framework was built to diagnose cytomegalovirus status from the catalog of TCR beta chain sequences. Here the immuneACCESS table is served through TCRdb, limited to in-frame sequences with V and J called. Missing clones are a known gap in these copies; in checked studies unresolved V genes cover under half, and the rest lacks a known reason. That table furnishes V, J and clone size, whereas the DNA furnished D and trimming. The table for this sample lists around 120,000 clones; about 82% of them were counted only once. The ten largest clones capture around 5.1% of the sample. This clone was recorded a few times. There is no known antigen for this receptor. Base quality data are lacking; no much larger clone is found one base away. The TCR originated in a man between 18 and 29 years old in good health and CMV-seronegative. Sequencing was carried out using PBMCs.

The base sequence is TGTGCCTGGAGTGTACGAGCTTACAATCAGCCCCAGCATTTT. Translation gives CAWSVRAYNQPQHF. Recombination linked TRBV30 to TRBJ1-5; confidence is insufficient to name the D gene. CDR1 and CDR2 (GTSNPN, SVGIG) derive from the germline V gene (reference sequence). The germline ends are 9 bases apart after V is trimmed by 0 bases and J by 3 bases. Counted from cysteine to phenylalanine, this CDR3 has 14 amino acids. Only the CDR3 DNA stays, 42 bases, in frame from base 1. Here the CDR3 is joined to the reference TRBV30 and TRBJ1-5 genes, and the full variable domain is: SQTIHQWPATLVQPVGSPLSLECTVEGTSNPNLYWYRQAAGRGLQLLFYSVGIGQISSEVPQNLSASRPQDRQFILSSKKLLLSDSGFYLCAWSVRAYNQPQHFGDGTRLSIL.